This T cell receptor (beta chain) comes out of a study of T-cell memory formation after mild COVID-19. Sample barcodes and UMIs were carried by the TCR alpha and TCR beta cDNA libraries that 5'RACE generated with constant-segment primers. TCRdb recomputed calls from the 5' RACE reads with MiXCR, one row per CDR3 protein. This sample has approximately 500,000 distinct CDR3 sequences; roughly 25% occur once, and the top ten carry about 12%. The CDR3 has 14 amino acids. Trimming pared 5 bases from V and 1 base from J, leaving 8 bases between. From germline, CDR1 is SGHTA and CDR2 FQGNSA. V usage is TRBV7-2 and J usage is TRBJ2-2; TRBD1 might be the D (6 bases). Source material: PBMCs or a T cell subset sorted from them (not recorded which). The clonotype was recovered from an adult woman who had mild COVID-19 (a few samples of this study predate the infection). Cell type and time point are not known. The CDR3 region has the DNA TGTGCCAGCAGCGCGGACAGGAACACCGGGGAGCTGTTTTTT. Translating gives CASSADRNTGELFF.